This TCR beta chain was captured by sequencing in a study of T cell responses to AZD1222 COVID-19 vaccine. Clones were read by immunoSEQ multiplex PCR, and TCRdb kept only the in-frame ones, dropping some. The sample lists 120,000 or so clones; roughly 86% were seen once. Overall study findings and caveats: Receipt of two AZD1222 doses was followed by a rise in Spike-specific TCR breadth and depth. Reportedly, nearly half of unique spike TCRs recognized epitopes outside B.1.351/B.1.1.7 mutations. It was only a handful of AZD1222 recipients who were seropositive at baseline. Donors were chiefly white British, with a greater number of females, and clonal diversity was perhaps underestimated.

This clone was recorded once. The antigen is not known. The V gene lost 10 bases and the J gene lost 0 bases, with 18 bases spanning the gap. The germline V gene has CDR1 SGHRS and CDR2 YFSETQ. CDR3 size: 15 residues. The sequence was collected from an adult in good health. This chain joins TRBV5-1 and TRBJ2-3; no firm D call. This sample comprised peripheral blood, obtained on day 0 of AZD1222 vaccination. This CDR3 reads CAGRARQSSTDTQYF. CDR3 nucleotide sequence: TGCGCCGGAAGAGCCCGGCAGTCCAGCACAGATACGCAGTATTTT.